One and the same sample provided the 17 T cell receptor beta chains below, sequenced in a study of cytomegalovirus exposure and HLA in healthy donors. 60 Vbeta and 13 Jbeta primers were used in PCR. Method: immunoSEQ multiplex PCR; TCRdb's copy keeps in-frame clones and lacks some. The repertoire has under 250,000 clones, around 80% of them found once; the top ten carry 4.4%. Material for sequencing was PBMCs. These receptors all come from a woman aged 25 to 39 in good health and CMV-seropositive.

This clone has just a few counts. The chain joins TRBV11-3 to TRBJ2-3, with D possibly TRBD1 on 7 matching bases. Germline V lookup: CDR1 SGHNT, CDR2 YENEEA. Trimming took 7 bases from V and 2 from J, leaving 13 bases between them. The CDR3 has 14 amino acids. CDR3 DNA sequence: TGTGCCAGCAAGGGGGGACAGTACACAGATACGCAGTATTTT. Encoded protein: CASKGGQYTDTQYF.

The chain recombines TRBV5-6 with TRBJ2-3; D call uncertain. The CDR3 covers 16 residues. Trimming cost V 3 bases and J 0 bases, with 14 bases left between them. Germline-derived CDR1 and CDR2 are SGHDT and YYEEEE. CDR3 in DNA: TGTGCCAGCAGCTCTGGAGTATTAGGCAGCACAGATACGCAGTATTTT. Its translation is CASSSGVLGSTDTQYF.

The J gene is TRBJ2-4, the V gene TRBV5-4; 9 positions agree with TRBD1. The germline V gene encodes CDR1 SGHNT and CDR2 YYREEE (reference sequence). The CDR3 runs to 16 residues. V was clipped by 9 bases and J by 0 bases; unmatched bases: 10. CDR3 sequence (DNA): TGTGCCACACAATCGGGACAGGGAGTAGCCAAAAACATTCAGTACTTC. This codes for CATQSGQGVAKNIQYF.

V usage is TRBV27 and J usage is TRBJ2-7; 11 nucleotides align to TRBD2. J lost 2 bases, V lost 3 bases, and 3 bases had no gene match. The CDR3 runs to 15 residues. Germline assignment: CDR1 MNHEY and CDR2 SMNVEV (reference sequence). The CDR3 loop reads CASSFVTSGAYEQYF. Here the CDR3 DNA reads TGTGCCAGCAGTTTTGTGACTAGCGGGGCCTACGAGCAGTACTTC.

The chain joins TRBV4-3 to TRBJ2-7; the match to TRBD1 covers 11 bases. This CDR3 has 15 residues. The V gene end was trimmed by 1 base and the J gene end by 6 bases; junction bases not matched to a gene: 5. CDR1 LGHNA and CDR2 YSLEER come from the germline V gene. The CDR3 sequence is CASSQGGTGGSEQYF. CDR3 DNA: TGCGCCAGCAGCCAAGGCGGGACAGGGGGATCCGAGCAGTACTTC.

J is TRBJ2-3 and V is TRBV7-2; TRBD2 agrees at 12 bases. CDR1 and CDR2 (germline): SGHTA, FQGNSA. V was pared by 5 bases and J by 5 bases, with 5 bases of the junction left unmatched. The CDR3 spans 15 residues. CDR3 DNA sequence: TGTGCCAGCAGCATAACTAGCGGGGGGAGAGATACGCAGTATTTT. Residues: CASSITSGGRDTQYF.

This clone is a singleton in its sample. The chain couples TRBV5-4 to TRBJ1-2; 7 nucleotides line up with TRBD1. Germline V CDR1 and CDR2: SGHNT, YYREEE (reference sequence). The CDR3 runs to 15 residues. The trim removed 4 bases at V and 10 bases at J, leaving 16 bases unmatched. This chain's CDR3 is CASSPTPGTVKDYTF. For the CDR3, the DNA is TGTGCCAGCAGCCCGACCCCCGGGACAGTAAAAGACTACACCTTC.

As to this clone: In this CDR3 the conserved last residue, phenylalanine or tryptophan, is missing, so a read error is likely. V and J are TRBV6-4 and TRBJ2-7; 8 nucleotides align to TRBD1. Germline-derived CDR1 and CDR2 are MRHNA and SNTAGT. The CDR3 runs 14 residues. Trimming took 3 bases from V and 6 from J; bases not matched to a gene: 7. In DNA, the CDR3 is TGTGCCAGCAGTGAACGACAGGGGCGGTGCGAGCAGTACCTC. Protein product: CASSERQGRCEQYL.

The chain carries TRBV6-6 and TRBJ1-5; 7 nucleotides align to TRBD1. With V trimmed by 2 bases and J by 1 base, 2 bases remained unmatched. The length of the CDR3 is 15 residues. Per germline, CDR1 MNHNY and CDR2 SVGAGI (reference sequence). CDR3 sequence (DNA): TGTGCCAGCAGTTACCAACAGGGGAGCAATCAGCCCCAGCATTTT. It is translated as CASSYQQGSNQPQHF.

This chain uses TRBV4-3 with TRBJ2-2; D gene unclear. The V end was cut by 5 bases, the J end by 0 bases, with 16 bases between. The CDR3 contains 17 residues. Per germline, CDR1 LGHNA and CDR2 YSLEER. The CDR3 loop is CASSEIPDISNTGELFF. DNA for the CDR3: TGCGCCAGCAGCGAAATTCCCGACATATCGAACACCGGGGAGCTGTTTTTT.

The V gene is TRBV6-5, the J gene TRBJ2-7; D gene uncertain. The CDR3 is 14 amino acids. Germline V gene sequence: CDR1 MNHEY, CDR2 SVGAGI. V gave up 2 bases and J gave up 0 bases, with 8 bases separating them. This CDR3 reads CASSYALSSYEQYF. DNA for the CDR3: TGTGCCAGCAGTTACGCTTTGAGCTCCTACGAGCAGTACTTC.

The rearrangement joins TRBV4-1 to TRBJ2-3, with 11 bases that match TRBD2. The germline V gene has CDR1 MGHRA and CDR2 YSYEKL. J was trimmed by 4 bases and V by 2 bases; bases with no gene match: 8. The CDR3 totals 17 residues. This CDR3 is CASSQPSPGLAADTQYF. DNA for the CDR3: TGCGCCAGCAGCCAACCGTCTCCGGGACTAGCGGCAGATACGCAGTATTTT.

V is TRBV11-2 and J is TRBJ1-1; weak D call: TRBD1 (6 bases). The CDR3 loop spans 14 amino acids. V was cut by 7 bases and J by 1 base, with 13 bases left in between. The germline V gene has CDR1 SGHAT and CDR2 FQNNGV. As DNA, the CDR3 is TGTGCCAGCACTAGGACAGCTGCGAACACTGAAGCTTTCTTT. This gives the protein CASTRTAANTEAFF.

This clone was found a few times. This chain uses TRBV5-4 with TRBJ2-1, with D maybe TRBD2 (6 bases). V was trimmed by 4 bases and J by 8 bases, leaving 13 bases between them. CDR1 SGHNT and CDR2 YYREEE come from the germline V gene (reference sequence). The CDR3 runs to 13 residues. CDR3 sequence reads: CASSIRGGDEQFF. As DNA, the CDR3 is TGTGCCAGCAGCATTAGGGGAGGCGATGAGCAGTTCTTC.

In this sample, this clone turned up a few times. In DNA form, the CDR3 reads TGCAGCGTTCGGGTTGGGGAGACCCAGTACTTC. The encoded protein is CSVRVGETQYF. This chain joins TRBV29-1 and TRBJ2-5; D not resolved. Germline V gene data show CDR1 as SQVTM and CDR2 as ANQGSEA. V shed 5 bases and J shed 5 bases, with 9 bases lying between them. The CDR3 spans 11 residues.

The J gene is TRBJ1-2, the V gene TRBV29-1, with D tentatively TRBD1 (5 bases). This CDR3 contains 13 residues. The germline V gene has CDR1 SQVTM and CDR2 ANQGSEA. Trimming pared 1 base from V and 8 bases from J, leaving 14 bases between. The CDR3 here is CSVEAGSGEGYTF. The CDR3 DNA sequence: TGCAGCGTTGAAGCAGGCTCGGGGGAGGGCTACACCTTC.

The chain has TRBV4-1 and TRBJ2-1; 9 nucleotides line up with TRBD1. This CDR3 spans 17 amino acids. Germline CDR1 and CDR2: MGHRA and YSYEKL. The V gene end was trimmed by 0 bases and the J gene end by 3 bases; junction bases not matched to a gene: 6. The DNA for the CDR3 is TGCGCCAGCAGCCAAGACCCCGGGACAGGGATCTACAATGAGCAGTTCTTC. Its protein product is CASSQDPGTGIYNEQFF.